This is a list of T cell receptor beta chains from one sample in a study of cytomegalovirus exposure and HLA in healthy donors. Profiled with immunoSEQ multiplex PCR; TCRdb holds only in-frame clones, not every one. The sample contains approximately 190,000 clones, about four fifths of which appear only once. The sequencing sample was made of PBMCs. The receptors were sampled from a middle-aged man in good health and CMV-seropositive. Both conserved end residues are part of each CDR3. Each record gives: clone size, V gene, J gene, D gene, CDR3 protein, CDR3 DNA. A D gene is named only where the DNA matches it firmly. Clone size appears in some rows only: once, few, many, or a class for an expanded clone.

size: -; V: TRBV4-1; J: TRBJ2-2; D: -; CDR3: CAGGGAANTGELFF; DNA: TGCGCCGGCGGCGGGGCAGCGAACACCGGGGAGCTGTTTTTT
size: -; V: TRBV11-1; J: TRBJ2-2; D: -; CDR3: CASSFGRAGELFF; DNA: TGTGCCAGCAGCTTCGGTCGGGCCGGGGAGCTGTTTTTT
size: -; V: TRBV6-5; J: TRBJ2-1; D: -; CDR3: CASSSRLTSDEQFF; DNA: TGTGCCAGCAGTTCCCGACTAACCTCGGATGAGCAGTTCTTC
size: -; V: TRBV7-2; J: TRBJ2-5; D: -; CDR3: CASSPGETQYF; DNA: TGTGCCAGCAGCCCAGGGGAGACCCAGTACTTC
size: -; V: TRBV6-1; J: TRBJ2-7; D: -; CDR3: CASSERPNYEQYF; DNA: TGTGCCAGCAGTGAGCGCCCGAACTACGAGCAGTACTTC
size: -; V: TRBV6-1; J: TRBJ1-1; D: -; CDR3: CASRQGWGAFF; DNA: TGTGCCAGCAGACAGGGTTGGGGAGCTTTCTTT
size: few; V: TRBV2; J: TRBJ1-6; D: -; CDR3: CASSVYWPNSPLHF; DNA: TGTGCCAGCAGTGTTTATTGGCCGAATTCACCCCTCCACTTT
size: -; V: TRBV6-1; J: TRBJ2-5; D: -; CDR3: CASSIQETQYF; DNA: TGTGCCAGCAGTATACAAGAGACCCAGTACTTC
size: -; V: TRBV5-1; J: TRBJ2-1; D: TRBD1; CDR3: CASSLLAGGSYNEQFF; DNA: TGCGCCAGCAGCTTGTTGGCAGGGGGCTCCTACAATGAGCAGTTCTTC
size: -; V: TRBV6-1; J: TRBJ2-2; D: TRBD1; CDR3: CATRQGAITGELFF; DNA: TGTGCCACAAGACAGGGGGCGATCACCGGGGAGCTGTTTTTT
size: once; V: TRBV10-3; J: TRBJ1-2; D: TRBD1; CDR3: CAISSDRGSSGYTF; DNA: TGTGCCATCAGTTCCGACAGGGGATCTTCCGGCTACACCTTC
size: -; V: TRBV10-2; J: TRBJ1-3; D: -; CDR3: CASSEFRRDSGNTIYF; DNA: TGCGCCAGCAGTGAGTTTAGGAGGGACTCTGGAAACACCATATATTTT
size: -; V: TRBV11-2; J: TRBJ2-2; D: -; CDR3: CASSLGQGNTGELFF; DNA: TGTGCCAGCAGCTTAGGCCAGGGGAACACCGGGGAGCTGTTTTTT
size: -; V: TRBV30; J: TRBJ2-7; D: TRBD1; CDR3: CAWSWDRKTYEQYF; DNA: TGTGCCTGGAGTTGGGACAGAAAAACCTACGAGCAGTACTTC
size: -; V: TRBV4-3; J: TRBJ2-1; D: TRBD2; CDR3: CASSQDLAGEVTYNEQFF; DNA: TGCGCCAGCAGCCAAGATTTAGCGGGAGAGGTTACCTACAATGAGCAGTTCTTC
size: -; V: TRBV7-2; J: TRBJ2-1; D: -; CDR3: CASSSSWGAYNEQFF; DNA: TGTGCCAGCAGCTCATCGTGGGGGGCCTACAATGAGCAGTTCTTC
size: -; V: TRBV7-6; J: TRBJ2-1; D: TRBD2; CDR3: CASSLAVRTSGGVSYNEQFF; DNA: TGTGCCAGCAGCTTAGCGGTCCGGACTAGCGGGGGGGTGTCCTACAATGAGCAGTTCTTC
size: -; V: TRBV4-2; J: TRBJ2-3; D: TRBD1; CDR3: CASSRGDRGPTDTQYF; DNA: TGTGCCAGCAGCCGCGGCGACAGGGGTCCCACAGATACGCAGTATTTT
size: once; V: TRBV7-2; J: TRBJ2-2; D: TRBD2; CDR3: CASSSPTSADGELFF; DNA: TGTGCCAGCAGCTCTCCGACTAGCGCGGACGGGGAGCTGTTTTTT
size: once; V: TRBV7-2; J: TRBJ2-4; D: -; CDR3: CASSLAKNIQYF; DNA: TGTGCCAGCAGCCTAGCCAAAAACATTCAGTACTTC
size: -; V: TRBV7-2; J: TRBJ1-1; D: TRBD1; CDR3: CASSQQGATEAFF; DNA: TGTGCCAGCAGCCAACAGGGGGCCACTGAAGCTTTCTTT
size: -; V: TRBV19; J: TRBJ2-1; D: TRBD2; CDR3: CASSIGLGDYNEQFF; DNA: TGTGCCAGTAGTATTGGACTAGGGGATTACAATGAGCAGTTCTTC
size: -; V: TRBV5-1; J: TRBJ2-7; D: -; CDR3: CASSLVEGGPYEQYF; DNA: TGCGCCAGCAGCTTGGTGGAGGGTGGCCCTTACGAGCAGTACTTC
size: -; V: TRBV7-8; J: TRBJ2-1; D: -; CDR3: CASSLRQYNEQFF; DNA: TGTGCCAGCAGCCTCCGACAATACAATGAGCAGTTCTTC
size: -; V: TRBV10-2; J: TRBJ2-7; D: -; CDR3: CASSESRGNEQYF; DNA: TGCGCCAGCAGTGAGTCAAGGGGTAACGAGCAGTACTTC
size: -; V: TRBV10-2; J: TRBJ2-7; D: TRBD2; CDR3: CASRASAGIYEQYF; DNA: TGCGCCAGCAGGGCCTCAGCGGGGATCTACGAGCAGTACTTC
size: few; V: TRBV7-9; J: TRBJ1-1; D: TRBD1; CDR3: CASSFWTGDTEAFF; DNA: TGTGCCAGCAGCTTCTGGACAGGGGACACTGAAGCTTTCTTT
size: -; V: TRBV20-1; J: TRBJ2-7; D: TRBD2; CDR3: CSAGGVYEQYF; DNA: TGCAGTGCCGGGGGGGTCTACGAGCAGTACTTC
size: -; V: TRBV7-2; J: TRBJ1-1; D: -; CDR3: CASSFGEEAEAFF; DNA: TGTGCCAGCAGCTTCGGGGAGGAGGCTGAAGCTTTCTTT
size: -; V: TRBV2; J: TRBJ2-5; D: TRBD2; CDR3: CASSSGRGGSETQYF; DNA: TGTGCCAGCAGCTCTGGGCGGGGGGGCAGCGAGACCCAGTACTTC
size: -; V: TRBV7-3; J: TRBJ2-1; D: TRBD2; CDR3: CASGDPGLGNEQFF; DNA: TGTGCCAGCGGAGACCCGGGACTAGGCAATGAGCAGTTCTTC
size: -; V: TRBV18; J: TRBJ2-6; D: -; CDR3: CASSQDTSGANVLTF; DNA: TGTGCCAGCTCACAAGACACCTCTGGGGCCAACGTCCTGACTTTC
size: -; V: TRBV7-3; J: TRBJ2-1; D: TRBD2; CDR3: CASSLGLAASYNEQFF; DNA: TGTGCCAGCAGCTTAGGACTAGCGGCCTCCTACAATGAGCAGTTCTTC
size: once; V: TRBV7-8; J: TRBJ2-5; D: TRBD2; CDR3: CASSRGLAGRETQYF; DNA: TGTGCCAGCAGCCGTGGACTAGCGGGAAGGGAGACCCAGTACTTC
size: -; V: TRBV5-8; J: TRBJ2-2; D: -; CDR3: CASSQTWDSSGGELFF; DNA: TGTGCCAGCAGCCAAACCTGGGACTCGAGCGGCGGGGAGCTGTTTTTT
size: -; V: TRBV30; J: TRBJ2-3; D: TRBD2; CDR3: CACLAGRTDTQYF; DNA: TGTGCCTGCCTAGCGGGACGCACAGATACGCAGTATTTT
size: -; V: TRBV19; J: TRBJ2-1; D: -; CDR3: CASSIVNARRGEQFF; DNA: TGTGCCAGTAGTATCGTGAACGCCAGACGGGGTGAGCAGTTCTTC
size: -; V: TRBV5-1; J: TRBJ1-4; D: -; CDR3: CASREGGSNEKLFF; DNA: TGCGCCAGCAGAGAAGGGGGTTCTAATGAAAAACTGTTTTTT
size: -; V: TRBV6-5; J: TRBJ1-5; D: TRBD1; CDR3: CASTHSGTVNQPQHF; DNA: TGTGCCAGCACCCACTCCGGGACAGTCAATCAGCCCCAGCATTTT
size: -; V: TRBV2; J: TRBJ1-1; D: TRBD1; CDR3: CATQLQGVINTEAFF; DNA: TGTGCCACTCAGCTACAGGGGGTGATAAACACTGAAGCTTTCTTT
size: -; V: TRBV7-3; J: TRBJ2-3; D: TRBD2; CDR3: CASSLRAPFLLAGGPVDTQYF; DNA: TGTGCCAGCAGCTTAAGGGCCCCCTTCCTTCTAGCGGGAGGGCCAGTAGATACGCAGTATTTT
size: few; V: TRBV29-1; J: TRBJ1-1; D: -; CDR3: CSVVKGAVNTEAFF; DNA: TGCAGCGTTGTAAAAGGGGCAGTTAACACTGAAGCTTTCTTT
size: -; V: TRBV6-5; J: TRBJ1-3; D: -; CDR3: CASSYAASGNTIYF; DNA: TGTGCCAGCAGTTACGCGGCCTCTGGAAACACCATATATTTT
size: -; V: TRBV19; J: TRBJ2-1; D: -; CDR3: CASSIPGNEQFF; DNA: TGTGCCAGTAGTATCCCCGGTAATGAGCAGTTCTTC
size: -; V: TRBV9; J: TRBJ2-5; D: TRBD2; CDR3: CASSVGTSGGSGGETQYF; DNA: TGTGCCAGCAGCGTTGGGACTAGCGGGGGTTCCGGGGGAGAGACCCAGTACTTC
size: -; V: TRBV5-1; J: TRBJ1-1; D: -; CDR3: CASSLKGESTEAFF; DNA: TGCGCCAGCAGCTTAAAGGGGGAGAGTACTGAAGCTTTCTTT
size: -; V: TRBV28; J: TRBJ1-5; D: -; CDR3: CASTSTLAPSYSNQPQHF; DNA: TGTGCCAGCACCTCAACCCTCGCGCCGTCCTATAGCAATCAGCCCCAGCATTTT
size: -; V: TRBV7-9; J: TRBJ2-7; D: TRBD2; CDR3: CASSFALAGSHYEQYF; DNA: TGTGCCAGCAGCTTCGCTTTAGCGGGAAGTCACTACGAGCAGTACTTC
size: once; V: TRBV11-2; J: TRBJ2-7; D: -; CDR3: CASSGWDLAYEQYF; DNA: TGTGCCAGCAGCGGATGGGACTTAGCCTACGAGCAGTACTTC
size: -; V: TRBV7-4; J: TRBJ1-4; D: -; CDR3: CASSLQGLGDEKLFF; DNA: TGTGCCAGCAGCTTGCAGGGGTTAGGAGATGAAAAACTGTTTTTT
size: -; V: TRBV5-1; J: TRBJ2-5; D: -; CDR3: CASSLSGLSMETQYF; DNA: TGCGCCAGCAGCTTGAGCGGTTTAAGCATGGAGACCCAGTACTTC
size: few; V: TRBV4-1; J: TRBJ1-3; D: -; CDR3: CASSLHRDSGNTIYF; DNA: TGCGCCAGCAGCCTCCACAGAGACTCTGGAAACACCATATATTTT